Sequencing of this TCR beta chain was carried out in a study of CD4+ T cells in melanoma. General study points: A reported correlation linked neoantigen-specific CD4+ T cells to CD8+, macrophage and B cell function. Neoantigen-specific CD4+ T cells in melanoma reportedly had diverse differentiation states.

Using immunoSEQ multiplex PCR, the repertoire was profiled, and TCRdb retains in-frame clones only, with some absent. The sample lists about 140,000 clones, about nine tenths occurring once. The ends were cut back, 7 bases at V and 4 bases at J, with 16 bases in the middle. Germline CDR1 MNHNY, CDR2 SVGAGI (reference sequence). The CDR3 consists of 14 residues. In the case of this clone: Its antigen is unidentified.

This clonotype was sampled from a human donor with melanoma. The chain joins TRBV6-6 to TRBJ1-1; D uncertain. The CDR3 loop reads CASTYRAGGTEAFF. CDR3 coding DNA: TGTGCCAGCACATACCGGGCCGGTGGCACTGAAGCTTTCTTT.